Listed here are 17 T cell receptor beta chains from one sample, sequenced in a study of blood T cells in healthy people across ages. The authors ran a second PCR of 7 to 11 cycles using a sample-barcoded 5' primer and a J-beta primer mix. TCRdb processed the 5' RACE reads anew with MiXCR; each CDR3 protein has one entry. This sample has around 1,000,000 distinct CDR3 sequences, with approximately 26% found just once. These data also formed part of another study, on T cells of mothers and their children.

The sample comprised blood. These receptors were taken from a girl aged 2 to 10 in good health.

This chain links TRBV6-5 with TRBJ2-2; TRBD1 matches at 7 bases. Germline lookup yields CDR1 MNHEY and CDR2 SVGAGI. This CDR3 contains 15 residues. The V and J ends lost 2 bases and 4 bases, in that order; junction bases with no gene match: 4. The chain's CDR3 is CASSYPGQATGELFF. The CDR3 bases are TGTGCCAGCAGTTACCCCGGACAGGCCACCGGGGAGCTGTTTTTT.

The CDR3 DNA is TGTGCCAGCAGCTTCGGAGCGGTTGGCTACACCTTC. It translates to CASSFGAVGYTF. The chain combines TRBV7-2 with TRBJ1-2; D is undetermined. The V gene's germline CDR1 is SGHTA and CDR2 FQGNSA. The V end was cut by 3 bases, the J end by 7 bases, with 9 bases between. This CDR3 is 12 amino acids long. The full variable domain, its missing parts supplied by reference TRBV7-2 and TRBJ1-2, is GAGVSQSPSNKVTEKGKDVELRCDPISGHTALYWYRQSLGQGLEFLIYFQGNSAPDKSGLPSDRFSAERTGGSVSTLTIQRTQQEDSAVYLCASSFGAVGYTFGSGTRLTVV.

This clonotype showed up just a few times. The gene calls are TRBV5-1 and TRBJ2-1, with TRBD1 as a possible D gene (5 bases). The DNA end favors TRBJ2-7, so the J call may be wrong. This CDR3 is 13 amino acids long. Germline assignment: CDR1 SGHRS and CDR2 YFSETQ. The CDR3 DNA is TGCGCCAGCGCCTTGGGGCCAGCCTACGAGCAGTACTTC. This gives the protein CASALGPAYEQYF.

This chain joins TRBV29-1 and TRBJ2-3, with unresolved D. Between the trimmed V and J ends, which lost 1 base and 6 bases, there was a span of 14 bases. The CDR3 has 14 amino acids. CDR1 and CDR2 from the germline V gene are SQVTM and ANQGSEA. The DNA for the CDR3 is TGCAGCGTTGAAGGACTCCTCGGTGGGGATACGCAGTATTTT. Translating it yields CSVEGLLGGDTQYF.

This clonotype was observed a few times. The CDR3 reads CASSSLQRETQYF. CDR3 nucleotides: TGTGCCAGCAGTTCCCTACAACGGGAGACCCAGTACTTC. V is TRBV28 and J is TRBJ2-5; no clear D gene. This CDR3 is built from 13 residues. V dropped 4 bases and J dropped 5 bases, with 11 bases sitting between them. Germline CDR1 and CDR2: MDHEN and SYDVKM.

A few counts support this clonotype. The chain is built from TRBV7-2 and TRBJ2-3; D is unclear. Germline V gene lookup returns CDR1 SGHTA and CDR2 FQGNSA. The CDR3 has 14 amino acids. With 5 bases removed from V and 4 bases from J, the gap between germline ends came to 13 bases. The CDR3 loop reads CASSKLLSADTQYF. In DNA, the CDR3 is TGTGCCAGCAGCAAACTACTATCTGCAGATACGCAGTATTTT.

This clonotype was seen a few times. The rearrangement links TRBV9 to TRBJ2-3; no clear D. Germline CDR1 SGDLS, CDR2 YYNGEE. The V gene lost 3 bases and the J gene lost 4 bases, with 9 bases spanning the gap. The CDR3 extends over 13 amino acids. CDR3 sequence reads: CASSAPWADTQYF. CDR3 DNA: TGTGCCAGCAGCGCCCCTTGGGCAGATACGCAGTATTTT.

In this sample, this clonotype turned up a few times. This chain connects TRBV7-9 to TRBJ2-5; the D gene is possibly TRBD2 (6 bases). CDR1 is SEHNR and CDR2 is FQNEAQ in the germline V gene (reference sequence). V shed 2 bases and J shed 5 bases, with 15 bases lying between them. The CDR3 sequence is 15 residues long. The chain's CDR3 is CASSLLGAAGETQYF. The CDR3 DNA reads TGTGCCAGCAGCTTACTAGGGGCTGCGGGGGAGACCCAGTACTTC.

This clonotype was detected only a few times. The J gene is TRBJ2-2, the V gene TRBV25-1; D unclear. CDR1 is MGHDK, CDR2 SYGVNS, per germline. The CDR3 consists of 12 residues. V lost 4 bases and J 8 bases, leaving 8 bases between the germline ends. CDR3 protein: CASSAPTGELFF. CDR3 DNA: TGTGCCAGCAGTGCACCAACTGGGGAGCTGTTTTTT.

Turning to this clonotype: Its ends do not fully match the called genes, so a read error is possible. This chain joins TRBV7-7 and TRBJ2-5; 8 bases line up with TRBD2. The CDR3 loop spans 15 amino acids. Germline CDR1 is SSHAT and CDR2 is FNYEAQ (reference sequence). The DNA of the CDR3 is TGTGCTAGCAGCGGGGGACGAGCGGGGGAAGAGACCCAGTACTTC. As protein: CASSGGRAGEETQYF.

The CDR3 DNA sequence: TGCAGCGTTGAGGCTAGCGCACAAGAGACCCAGTACTTC. It yields the protein CSVEASAQETQYF. This chain connects TRBV29-1 to TRBJ2-5; possible D gene TRBD2, 6 bases. CDR1 and CDR2 (germline): SQVTM, ANQGSEA. Trimming took 3 bases from V and 2 from J, leaving 10 bases between them. CDR3 length: 13 residues.

V gene TRBV12-3 or TRBV12-4 combines with J gene TRBJ2-7; 8 bases align to TRBD1. J was trimmed by 4 bases and V by 5 bases; bases with no gene match: 13. This CDR3 spans 16 amino acids. CDR3 bases: TGTGCCAGCAGTCCGCAGACAGGGGCGAATTGGTACGAGCAGTACTTC. As protein: CASSPQTGANWYEQYF.

The chain employs TRBV12-5 and TRBJ2-6; D gene uncertain. CDR1 is LGHNT, CDR2 FRNRAP, per germline. The CDR3 is made up of 14 amino acids. Trimming pared 6 bases from V and 2 bases from J, leaving 8 bases between. As DNA, the CDR3 is TGTGCTAGTGGCTCGTCGGCTGGGGCCAACGTCCTGACTTTC. This sequence encodes CASGSSAGANVLTF.

This clonotype occurred a few times. The chain is built from TRBV7-2 and TRBJ2-5; D is tentatively TRBD1 or TRBD2 (5 bases each). TRBJ2-7 matches the DNA end more closely, so the J call is doubtful. There are 15 residues in the CDR3. Looked up from germline, CDR1 is SGHTA and CDR2 is FQGNSA. As DNA, the CDR3 is TGTGCCAGCACCCTAGGGACCCTTGCCTCCTACGAGCAGTACTTC. It translates to CASTLGTLASYEQYF.

The chain joins TRBV12-3 or TRBV12-4 to TRBJ1-1, with a weak D call TRBD1 (5 bases). Trimming left V 2 bases short and J 1 base short, with 8 bases between. The CDR3 contains 14 residues. DNA for the CDR3: TGTGCCAGCAGTTTATCCAGGGCGAACACTGAAGCTTTCTTT. Residues: CASSLSRANTEAFF.

Details on this clonotype: Sequence at one end of the junction differs from germline and may be a read error. The chain employs TRBV27 and TRBJ2-3, with unresolved D. TRBJ1-5 matches the DNA end more closely, so the J call is doubtful. Looked up from germline, CDR1 is MNHEY and CDR2 is SMNVEV (reference sequence). There are 12 residues in the CDR3. The CDR3 loop is CAGSQRADTQHF. Here the CDR3 DNA reads TGTGCCGGCAGCCAGAGGGCAGATACGCAGCATTTT.

Only a few counts were recorded for this clonotype. V gene TRBV27 combines with J gene TRBJ2-5; 10 bases agree with TRBD1. The CDR3 has 16 residues. Per germline, CDR1 MNHEY and CDR2 SMNVEV (reference sequence). After removal of 2 bases from V and 4 bases from J, the junction contained 7 bases not matched to a gene. CDR3 sequence: CASSLVGQGERETQYF. The CDR3 region has the DNA TGTGCCAGCAGTTTAGTAGGACAGGGGGAAAGAGAGACCCAGTACTTC.